Below, one T cell receptor (beta chain) is given with its context. The entry originates in a study of OX40 agonist ivuxolimab in advanced cancers. This table comes from immunoSEQ multiplex PCR, and its TCRdb copy is limited to in-frame clones, with some not included. The repertoire consists of tens of thousands of clones, with 80% to 90% occurring once and the leading ten covering roughly 1%. Germline assignment: CDR1 MNHNS and CDR2 SASEGT. The CDR3 sequence is 16 residues long. Trimming removed 0 bases at V and 1 base at J, with 10 bases between. The clonotype originates from an adult with an advanced solid tumor such as melanoma, head and neck, liver or kidney cancer. The J gene is TRBJ2-1, the V gene TRBV6-1, with a possible D match to TRBD1 (5 bases). The material sequenced was CD4+ or CD8+ T cells sorted from blood, taken in a trial of the OX40 agonist ivuxolimab. The CDR3 sequence is CASSEASGWSYNEQFF. Here the CDR3 DNA reads TGTGCCAGCAGTGAAGCATCAGGGTGGTCCTACAATGAGCAGTTCTTC.